Sequencing of this T cell receptor beta chain was carried out in a study of identical twins. A universal primer site was incorporated via template switching, and the cDNA contained unique molecular identifiers. Via MiXCR, TCRdb re-called the 5' RACE reads, giving one row per CDR3 protein. The data hold around 250,000 distinct CDR3 sequences, with around 8.8% observed a single time. The CDR3 covers 19 residues. V trimming: 0 bases; J trimming: 3 bases; junction bases outside the gene matches: 8. Germline V gene data show CDR1 as LGHNA and CDR2 as YSLEER. These sequences were also reported in another study, on yellow fever vaccine responses in identical twins.

The chain combines TRBV4-3 with TRBJ2-1; 13 nucleotides match TRBD2. Sequenced material: CD8+ T cells sorted from blood. The receptor comes from a woman between 18 and 30 years old in good health. The CDR3 DNA reads TGCGCCAGCAGCCAAGATAGGGGACTAGCGGGACGGAACTACAATGAGCAGTTCTTC. It translates to CASSQDRGLAGRNYNEQFF.